This T cell receptor beta chain comes out of a study of shared clonotypes between healthy human individuals. Study results and limitations: Among donors, the sharing of clonotypes was expected to be influenced by sequencing depth. Shared across a handful of donors were around 5% of the naive CD4 clonotypes.

Naive CD8 cells lacked CD45RO, underwent positive selection for CCR7 and left out terminally differentiated effector memory CD45RA+ cells. As to this clone: Its antigen is unknown.

Approximately 210 ng DNA, 30,000 or so T cell genomes, went into each sorted-subset replicate PCR. Assay used: immunoSEQ multiplex PCR; TCRdb lists only in-frame clones, some missing. The sample contains about 2.1 million clones, 93% of which appear only once. The CDR3 covers 15 residues. Trimming at V came to 5 bases and at J to 5 bases, leaving 5 bases not matched to a gene. The germline V gene has CDR1 SEHNR and CDR2 FQNEAQ (reference sequence). This clonotype originated in a man aged 18 to 29 in good health. Some clones in this sample may be carry-over from other donors' samples. This chain joins TRBV7-9 and TRBJ2-1, with 11 positions matching TRBD2. The sequenced sample was naive CD8+ T cells from PBMCs. The CDR3 nucleotides are TGTGCCAGCAGCCATGCTAGCGGGAGGAACAATGAGCAGTTCTTC. Translating gives CASSHASGRNNEQFF.